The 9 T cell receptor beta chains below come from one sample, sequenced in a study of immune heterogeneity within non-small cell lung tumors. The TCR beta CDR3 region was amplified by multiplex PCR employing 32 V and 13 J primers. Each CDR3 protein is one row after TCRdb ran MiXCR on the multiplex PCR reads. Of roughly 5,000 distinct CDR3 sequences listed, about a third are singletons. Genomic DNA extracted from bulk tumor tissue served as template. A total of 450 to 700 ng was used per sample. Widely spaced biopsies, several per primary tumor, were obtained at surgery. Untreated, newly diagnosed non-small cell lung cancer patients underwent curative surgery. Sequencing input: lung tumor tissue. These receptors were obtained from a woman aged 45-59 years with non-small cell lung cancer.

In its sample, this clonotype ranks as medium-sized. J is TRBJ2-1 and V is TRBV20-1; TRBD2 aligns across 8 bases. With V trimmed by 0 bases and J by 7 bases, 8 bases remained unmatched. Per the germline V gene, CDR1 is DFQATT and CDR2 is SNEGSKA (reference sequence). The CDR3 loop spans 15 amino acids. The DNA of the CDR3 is TGCAGTGCTAGAGATACGGGAGGGCCCAATAATGAGCAGTTCTTC. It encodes CSARDTGGPNNEQFF.

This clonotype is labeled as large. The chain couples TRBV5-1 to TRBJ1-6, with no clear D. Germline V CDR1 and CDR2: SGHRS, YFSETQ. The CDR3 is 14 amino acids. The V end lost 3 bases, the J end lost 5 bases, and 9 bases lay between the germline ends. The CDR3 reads CASSWTPNNSPLHF. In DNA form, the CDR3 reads TGCGCCAGCAGCTGGACCCCAAATAATTCACCCCTCCACTTT.

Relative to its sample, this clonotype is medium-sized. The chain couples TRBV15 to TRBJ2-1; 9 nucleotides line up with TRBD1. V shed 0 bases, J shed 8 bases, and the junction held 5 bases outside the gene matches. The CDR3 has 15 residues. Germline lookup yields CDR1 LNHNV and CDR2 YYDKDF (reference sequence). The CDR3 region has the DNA TGTGCCACCAGCAGAGATTGGGACAGGGCCCATGAGCAGTTCTTC. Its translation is CATSRDWDRAHEQFF.

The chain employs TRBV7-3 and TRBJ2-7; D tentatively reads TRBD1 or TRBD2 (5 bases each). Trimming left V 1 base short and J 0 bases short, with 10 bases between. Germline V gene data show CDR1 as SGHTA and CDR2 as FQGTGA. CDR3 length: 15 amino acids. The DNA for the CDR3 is TGTGCCAGCAGCTTAAGGGACGGACGCTCCTACGAGCAGTACTTC. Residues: CASSLRDGRSYEQYF.

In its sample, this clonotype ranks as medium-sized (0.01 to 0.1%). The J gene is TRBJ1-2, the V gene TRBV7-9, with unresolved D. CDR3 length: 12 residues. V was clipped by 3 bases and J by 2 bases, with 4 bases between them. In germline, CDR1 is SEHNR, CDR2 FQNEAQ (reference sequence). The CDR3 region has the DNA TGTGCCAGCAGCTTTGGGAACTATGGCTACACCTTC. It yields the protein CASSFGNYGYTF.

This CDR3 reads CATRSGGDLMNTEAFF. CDR3 nucleotides: TGTGCCACCAGAAGTGGGGGGGACCTCATGAACACTGAAGCTTTCTTT. This chain connects TRBV15 to TRBJ1-1, with D tentatively TRBD1 (5 bases). Germline V gives CDR1 LNHNV, CDR2 YYDKDF (reference sequence). The length of the CDR3 is 16 residues. V was cut by 6 bases and J by 0 bases, with 17 bases left in between.

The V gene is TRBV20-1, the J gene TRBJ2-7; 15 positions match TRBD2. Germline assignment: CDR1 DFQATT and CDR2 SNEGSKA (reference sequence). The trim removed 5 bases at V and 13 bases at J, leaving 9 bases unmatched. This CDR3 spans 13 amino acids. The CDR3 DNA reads TGCAGTGCTTTTCGGACTAGCGGGAGGGGCCTCTACTTC. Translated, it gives CSAFRTSGRGLYF.

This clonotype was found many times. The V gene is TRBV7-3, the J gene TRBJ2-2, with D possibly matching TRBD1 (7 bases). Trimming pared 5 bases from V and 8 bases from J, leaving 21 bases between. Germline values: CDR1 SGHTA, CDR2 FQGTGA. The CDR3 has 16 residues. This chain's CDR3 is CASSPHRGDRGGELFF. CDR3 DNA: TGTGCCAGCAGCCCTCATAGGGGGGACAGAGGAGGGGAGCTGTTTTTT.

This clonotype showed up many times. The CDR3 spells CASSLRGTGGASDTQYF. The CDR3, as DNA: TGTGCCAGCAGCTTAAGGGGGACAGGCGGCGCGTCAGATACGCAGTATTTT. V gene TRBV11-3 combines with J gene TRBJ2-3; TRBD1 aligns across 8 bases. This CDR3 contains 17 residues. Germline-derived CDR1 and CDR2 are SGHNT and YENEEA. The V segment lost 2 bases and the J segment 4 bases; nucleotides outside the gene matches: 11.